Below are 10 T cell receptor beta chains sequenced from a single sample in a study of CD8+ T cells in alopecia areata (dated by TCRdb to 2016 to 2019). What the time point label conveys for this sample: around 22 weeks on oral tofacitinib. The meaning of the sample's treatment or condition label: oral pan-JAK inhibitor, 5-10 mg twice daily. The library was produced with the immunoSEQ multiplex PCR assay. RNA was extracted from all samples and reverse transcribed into cDNA as template for TCR sequencing. Here the immuneACCESS table is served through TCRdb, limited to in-frame sequences with V and J called. Missing clones are a known gap in these copies; in checked studies unresolved V genes cover under half, and the rest lacks a known reason. This sample comprises roughly 190,000 clones, more than 50% of them detected only once. Approximately 1% of the sample lies in the top ten. The input for sequencing was CD4+ T cells sorted from blood, taken at week 24, from a patient treated with tofacitinib. The receptors were gathered from a human donor with alopecia areata.

This clone was detected a few times. V is TRBV11-2 and J is TRBJ2-1; 13 nucleotides match TRBD2. J lost 7 bases, V lost 5 bases, and 5 bases had no gene match. CDR1 is SGHAT, CDR2 FQNNGV, per germline. The CDR3 runs 15 residues. CDR3 nucleotides: TGTGCCAGCAGCCGTGGACTAGCGGGGGTAAATGAGCAGTTCTTC. As protein: CASSRGLAGVNEQFF.

The chain recombines TRBV9 with TRBJ1-2, with D unresolved. Deletions cut 3 bases from V and 4 bases from J, with 7 bases between. CDR1 is SGDLS and CDR2 is YYNGEE in the germline V gene. The length of the CDR3 is 12 residues. CDR3 sequence (DNA): TGTGCCAGCAGCGGACCCCCCTATGGCTACACCTTC. Protein product: CASSGPPYGYTF.

This chain uses TRBV9 with TRBJ2-7, with unresolved D. The germline V gene has CDR1 SGDLS and CDR2 YYNGEE. V was cut by 3 bases and J by 4 bases, with 14 bases left in between. This CDR3 spans 14 amino acids. CDR3 sequence: CASSASRSGYEQYF. For the CDR3, the DNA is TGTGCCAGCAGCGCCTCGAGGTCTGGTTACGAGCAGTACTTC.

This clone has a count of ten or more. The chain uses TRBV18 and TRBJ2-5, with 8 bases that match TRBD2. This CDR3 has 13 amino acids. CDR1 and CDR2 from the germline V gene are KGHSH and LQKENI. V shed 8 bases, J shed 5 bases, and the junction held 7 bases outside the gene matches. CDR3: CASTSGGKETQYF. The CDR3 nucleotides read TGTGCCAGCACCTCGGGAGGGAAGGAGACCCAGTACTTC.

J is TRBJ2-3 and V is TRBV11-2; D gene unclear. V was clipped by 4 bases and J by 5 bases, with 7 bases between them. Looked up from germline, CDR1 is SGHAT and CDR2 is FQNNGV. This CDR3 is built from 12 residues. Written as DNA, the CDR3 is TGTGCCAGCAGCTCCCTCATAGATACGCAGTATTTT. Translation: CASSSLIDTQYF. The complete variable domain, with remaining parts taken from reference TRBV11-2 and TRBJ2-3, reads EAGVAQSPRYKIIEKRQSVAFWCNPISGHATLYWYQQILGQGPKLLIQFQNNGVVDDSQLPKDRFSAERLKGVDSTLKIQPAKLEDSAVYLCASSSLIDTQYFGPGTRLTVL.

The chain carries TRBV11-2 and TRBJ2-3; 7 nucleotides match TRBD2. Trimming removed 1 base from V and 6 bases from J; junction bases left unmatched: 10. Germline values: CDR1 SGHAT, CDR2 FQNNGV. The CDR3 is 16 residues long. This CDR3 reads CASSLVATSTWDTQYF. DNA of the CDR3: TGTGCCAGCAGCTTAGTGGCGACTAGCACCTGGGATACGCAGTATTTT.

This clone was seen more than once but under ten times. V and J are TRBV11-2 and TRBJ1-1; a possible D gene is TRBD1 (6 bases). Germline assignment: CDR1 SGHAT and CDR2 FQNNGV. The length of the CDR3 is 14 residues. V lost 5 bases, J lost 11 bases, and 21 bases lay in between. CDR3 in DNA: TGTGCCAGCAGCCAAGGGGGGATTGGAAGGAAGGCTTTCTTT. This sequence encodes CASSQGGIGRKAFF.

This sequence joins TRBV29-1 and TRBJ1-1; no definite D call. The CDR3 has 13 residues. V was pared by 7 bases and J by 0 bases, with 12 bases between. Germline values: CDR1 SQVTM, CDR2 ANQGSEA. CDR3 protein: CSGVTRLNTEAFF. Here the CDR3 DNA reads TGCAGCGGGGTGACAAGATTGAACACTGAAGCTTTCTTT.

This clone has only a few counts. The rearrangement uses TRBV29-1 and TRBJ1-1, with a weak D call TRBD1 (5 bases). The CDR3 runs to 12 residues. Germline lookup yields CDR1 SQVTM and CDR2 ANQGSEA. V was shortened by 6 bases and J by 3 bases, with 11 bases between the two germline ends. CDR3 DNA sequence: TGCAGCGTCCAGGGAGGGTACACTGAAGCTTTCTTT. Its translation is CSVQGGYTEAFF.

The V and J genes are TRBV6-5 and TRBJ2-3; D call uncertain. Germline CDR1 is MNHEY and CDR2 is SVGAGI. CDR3 length: 15 residues. V lost 5 bases and J 2 bases, leaving 14 bases between the germline ends. CDR3 coding DNA: TGTGCCAGCAGTACCCCCAGAGAGGCCACAGATACGCAGTATTTT. Its translation is CASSTPREATDTQYF.